This TCR beta chain was recovered during a study of T-cell reconstitution after alpha-beta-depleted transplantation in children. Study results and limitations: Most T-cell counts and diversity one year after the transplant came from T cells that were newly produced. It was reported that alpha-beta T cells came from several hundred expanded graft clones (about two months after transplant).

For TCRbeta, the library was prepared with unique molecular identifiers. TCRdb re-derived calls from the PCR reads in MiXCR, one entry per CDR3 protein. Among hundreds of thousands of distinct CDR3 sequences listed, about 17% were seen once. There are a few counts of this clonotype. What it recognizes is unknown. The CDR3 extends over 13 amino acids. V was cut by 2 bases and J by 5 bases, with 8 bases left in between. The chain employs TRBV12-3 or TRBV12-4 and TRBJ2-3, with unresolved D. The material was PBMCs, mostly from graft donor cells, obtained 360 days after TCRalphabeta/CD19-depleted stem cell transplant. The TCR originated in a boy less than two years old who had a stem cell transplant for Wiskott-Aldrich syndrome, so the T cells may come from the graft donor. The CDR3 loop is CASSLTPRDTQYF. The CDR3 bases are TGTGCCAGCAGTTTAACTCCCAGAGATACGCAGTATTTT.